Listed below are T cell receptor beta chains from one sample, sequenced in a study of blood T cells in healthy people across ages. One entry per CDR3 protein, called by TCRdb with MiXCR from the 5' RACE reads. Of about 1.5 million distinct CDR3 sequences listed, 35% to 45% were seen once; the top ten hold roughly 3.7%. The sequenced sample consisted of blood. The receptors stem from a woman between 18 and 30 years old in good health. Each CDR3 is given with its conserved first and last residue. The D gene is left open where the match is weak. Not every row has a clone size; where given, it reads once, few, many or a size class.

clone size	D gene	V gene	J gene	CDR3 protein	CDR3 DNA
-	-	TRBV2	TRBJ2-3	CARAEGGGTDTQYF	TGTGCCAGGGCCGAGGGGGGAGGGACAGATACGCAGTATTTT
many	-	TRBV12-3/TRBV12-4	TRBJ2-1	CASGGRQTGEQFF	TGTGCCAGCGGGGGACGGCAAACGGGTGAGCAGTTCTTC
many	-	TRBV7-2	TRBJ2-5	CASSVARYQETQYF	TGTGCCAGCAGCGTTGCTCGGTACCAAGAGACCCAGTACTTC
-	-	TRBV7-9	TRBJ1-6	CASTYTAISVGSPPHF	TGTGCCAGCACATATACGGCTATCAGTGTTGGGTCACCCCCCCACTTT
once	TRBD1	TRBV5-5	TRBJ1-2	CASSFKQGARGYTF	TGTGCCAGCAGCTTCAAACAGGGGGCGCGAGGCTACACCTTC
-	TRBD2	TRBV9	TRBJ2-3	CASSVLAGGLGGTDTQYF	TGTGCCAGCAGCGTACTAGCGGGAGGGCTCGGGGGCACAGATACGCAGTATTTT
few	-	TRBV13	TRBJ2-7	CASSFRGGAANSYEQYF	TGTGCCAGCAGCTTCAGGGGCGGAGCGGCTAACTCCTACGAGCAGTACTTC
few	TRBD2	TRBV7-2	TRBJ2-3	CASSFGLVTPDTQYF	TGTGCCAGCAGCTTTGGACTAGTTACCCCAGATACGCAGTATTTT
few	TRBD1	TRBV5-1	TRBJ1-1	CASNNAGTGNTEAFF	TGCGCCAGCAACAATGCTGGGACAGGGAACACTGAAGCTTTCTTT
many	-	TRBV7-9	TRBJ2-3	CASSLRSEIPRTQYF	TGTGCCAGCAGCTTACGGAGCGAGATACCGAGAACGCAGTATTTT
-	-	TRBV4-3	TRBJ2-3	CASSLGRDLSTDTQYF	TGCGCCAGCAGTCTCGGCCGGGACTTATCCACAGATACGCAGTATTTT